The present entry profiles one T cell receptor (beta chain) with its context. The data were taken from a study of blood T cell repertoires in COVID-19. Whole-study context: Sample material is recorded as cDNA or gDNA derived from T cells, B-cell-depleted T cells, or PBMCs.

Sequencing used immunoSEQ multiplex PCR; TCRdb keeps in-frame clones, though not all of them. This table holds about 97,000 clones, approximately 90% found once. V was pared by 0 bases and J by 8 bases, with 17 bases between. Germline CDR1 is LGHNA and CDR2 is YSLEER. The CDR3 is 16 amino acids. The sequence derives from a human donor in a cohort sampled during active COVID-19. This chain connects TRBV4-3 to TRBJ2-1, with D maybe TRBD2 (6 bases). The sequenced material came from peripheral blood. CDR3 region: CASSQDRDFRGDEQFF. The CDR3 coding sequence is TGCGCCAGCAGCCAAGATAGGGACTTCCGAGGGGATGAGCAGTTCTTC.